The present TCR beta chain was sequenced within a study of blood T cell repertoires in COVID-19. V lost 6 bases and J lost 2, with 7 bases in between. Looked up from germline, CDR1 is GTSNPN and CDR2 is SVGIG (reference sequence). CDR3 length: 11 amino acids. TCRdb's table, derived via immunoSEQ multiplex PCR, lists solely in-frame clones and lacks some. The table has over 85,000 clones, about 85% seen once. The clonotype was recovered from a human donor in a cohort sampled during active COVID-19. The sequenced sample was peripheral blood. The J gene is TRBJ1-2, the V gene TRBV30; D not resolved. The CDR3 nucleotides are TGTGCCTGTACGCGGAACTATGGCTACACCTTC. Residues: CACTRNYGYTF.